The 4 T cell receptor beta chains in this list originate from one sample, sequenced in a study of shared clonotypes between healthy human individuals. Clones were read by immunoSEQ multiplex PCR, and TCRdb kept only the in-frame ones, dropping some. Among hundreds of thousands of clones listed, about three quarters were seen once. The material sequenced was memory CD4+ T cells sorted from blood. This sample's subset: CD45RA-negative fraction. The receptors shown here come from a woman aged 30 to 39 in good health.

The gene calls are TRBV7-8 and TRBJ2-1, with 14 bases aligning to TRBD2. The CDR3 runs 17 residues. In germline, CDR1 is SGHVS, CDR2 FQNEAQ. V was clipped by 5 bases and J by 4 bases; unmatched bases: 7. In DNA form, the CDR3 reads TGTGCCAGCAGCCCAAGACTAGCGGGAGGGAAATACAATGAGCAGTTCTTC. Its translation is CASSPRLAGGKYNEQFF.

The V call is TRBV6-6, the J call TRBJ2-7; the D gene is possibly TRBD2 (6 bases). Trimming took off 6 bases at V and 0 bases at J, with 15 bases between the two ends. The CDR3 consists of 15 residues. Germline V lookup: CDR1 MNHNY, CDR2 SVGAGI (reference sequence). CDR3 coding DNA: TGTGCCAGCAGGACGGGGGTCGGCAGCTCCTACGAGCAGTACTTC. It encodes CASRTGVGSSYEQYF.

The chain has TRBV19 and TRBJ2-1, with TRBD1 matching 10 bases. Germline CDR1 reads LNHDA; CDR2 reads SQIVND (reference sequence). The CDR3 runs 18 residues. Unmatched junction bases numbered 17, after V lost 2 bases and J lost 10 bases. CDR3 amino acids: CASSIMGGTGALMREQFF. The CDR3 bases are TGTGCCAGTAGTATAATGGGCGGGACAGGGGCCCTAATGCGGGAGCAGTTCTTC.

This sequence joins TRBV25-1 and TRBJ1-3; no definite D call. In germline, CDR1 is MGHDK, CDR2 SYGVNS. The CDR3 extends over 13 amino acids. Trimming cost V 1 base and J 8 bases, with 9 bases left between them. This CDR3 reads CASSEFSSDTIYF. CDR3 sequence (DNA): TGTGCCAGCAGTGAATTTAGCAGCGACACCATATATTTT.